Sequencing of this TCR beta chain was carried out in a study of blood T cell repertoires in COVID-19. Study overall: Acute and convalescent COVID-19 samples came from the United States, Italy and Spain. T cells, B-cell-depleted T cells, or PBMCs provided the cDNA or gDNA that served as material.

Germline-derived CDR1 and CDR2 are SGHRS and YFSETQ. J gave up 1 base and V 3 bases, and 5 bases lay outside the gene matches. The CDR3 is 16 residues long. In the original workflow: Amplified reference gene primers provided the basis for estimating nucleated cell counts. Clones were sequenced by immunoSEQ multiplex PCR, and TCRdb holds only the in-frame ones, with some missing. V, J and clone size were drawn from that table, and D and trimming were deduced from the DNA. The sample contains roughly 120,000 clones, about 79% of which appear only once. Source material: peripheral blood. V usage is TRBV5-1 and J usage is TRBJ2-3; 10 bases are shared with TRBD2. This clonotype was sampled from a woman aged 80 or over with active or convalescent COVID-19. This chain's CDR3 is CASSSSSGSGTDTQYF. The CDR3 nucleotides read TGCGCCAGCAGCTCCTCTAGCGGGAGTGGCACAGATACGCAGTATTTT.